This T cell receptor beta chain derives from a study of T-cell memory formation after mild COVID-19. Study-level background: Clusters of TCRs were largely donor specific.

Via MiXCR, TCRdb re-called the 5' RACE reads, giving one row per CDR3 protein. The sample contains about 410,000 distinct CDR3 sequences, approximately 19% of which appear only once. Study-wide results and limits: Memory from before infection featured some responding clones, which suggests cross-reactive memory joined. CD4+ contracting clones lay mainly in CM and EM, CD8+ ones in EMRA. CD4/CD8 balance characterized clones contracting day 15 to 85, and CD4+ skew characterized later expanders.

As for this clonotype: Its specificity is unknown.

This CDR3 is built from 17 residues. V shed 5 bases, J shed 0 bases, and the junction held 4 bases outside the gene matches. In germline, CDR1 is SGHTA, CDR2 FQGNSA. This receptor was identified in a man in his late teens or twenties who had mild COVID-19 (a few samples of this study predate the infection). Cell type and time point are not known. Specimen: PBMCs or a T cell subset sorted from them (not recorded which). The V call is TRBV7-2, the J call TRBJ2-6, with 10 positions matching TRBD1. This CDR3 is CASSRTGGNSGANVLTF. CDR3 sequence (DNA): TGTGCCAGCAGCCGGACAGGGGGTAACTCTGGGGCCAACGTCCTGACTTTC.